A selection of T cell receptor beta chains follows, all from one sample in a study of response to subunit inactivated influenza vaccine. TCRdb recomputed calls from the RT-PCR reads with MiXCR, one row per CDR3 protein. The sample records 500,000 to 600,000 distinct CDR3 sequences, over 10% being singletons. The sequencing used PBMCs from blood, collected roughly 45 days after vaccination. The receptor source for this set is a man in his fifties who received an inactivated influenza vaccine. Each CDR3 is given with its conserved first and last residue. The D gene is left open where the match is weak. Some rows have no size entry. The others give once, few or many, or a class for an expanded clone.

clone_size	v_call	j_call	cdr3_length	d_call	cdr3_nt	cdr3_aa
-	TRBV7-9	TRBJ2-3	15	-	TGTGCCAGCAGTTCCGTTAGGGGACGTCTGGATACGCAGTATTTT	CASSSVRGRLDTQYF
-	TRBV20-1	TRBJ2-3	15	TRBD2	TGCAGTGCTAGAGGACTAGCGGGAGTGGGAGATACGCAGTATTTT	CSARGLAGVGDTQYF
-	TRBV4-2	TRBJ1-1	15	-	TGTGCCAGCAGCCAAGATTTGGCCAGGGTTACTGAAGCTTTCTTT	CASSQDLARVTEAFF
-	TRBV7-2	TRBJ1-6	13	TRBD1	TGTGCCAGCAGCTTGACAGGGGTTTCACCCCTCCACTTT	CASSLTGVSPLHF
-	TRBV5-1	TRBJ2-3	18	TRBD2	TGCGCCAGCGGTTATGCCGGGACTAGCGGGGGGGCTACAGATACGCAGTATTTT	CASGYAGTSGGATDTQYF
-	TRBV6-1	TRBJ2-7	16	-	TGTGCCAGCAGTGAAGGTCCGCAGGGGATCTCCTACGAGCAGTACTTC	CASSEGPQGISYEQYF
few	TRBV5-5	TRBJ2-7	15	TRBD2	TGTGCCAGCAGCTCAGGACTAGCGGGGCCCGGCGAGCAGTACTTC	CASSSGLAGPGEQYF
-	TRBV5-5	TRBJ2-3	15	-	TGTGCCAGCAGCTTGGGCACCGACCAGCTAGATACGCAGTATTTT	CASSLGTDQLDTQYF
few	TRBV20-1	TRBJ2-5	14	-	TGCAGTGCTAGAGATTGGCGGGGTGGAGAGACCCAGTACTTC	CSARDWRGGETQYF
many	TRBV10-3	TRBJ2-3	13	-	TGTGCCGCGGGGACAGCGAGCACAGATACGCAGTATTTT	CAAGTASTDTQYF
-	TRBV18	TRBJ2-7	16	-	TGTGCCAGCTCACGGGATCGACCCGATACAAAGCACGAGCAGTACTTC	CASSRDRPDTKHEQYF
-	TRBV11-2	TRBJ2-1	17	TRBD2	TGTGCCAGCAGCCCCCCGTGGGGTAGCGGGGTAGATAATGAGCAGTTCTTC	CASSPPWGSGVDNEQFF
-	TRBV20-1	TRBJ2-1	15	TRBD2	TGCAGTGCAGACGATAGCGGGGGCCCCCCCCATGAGCAGTTCTTC	CSADDSGGPPHEQFF
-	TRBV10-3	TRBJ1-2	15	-	TGTGCCATCAGTGATTCGGTAGGGGGTGCCTATGGCTACACCTTC	CAISDSVGGAYGYTF
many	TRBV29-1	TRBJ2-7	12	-	TGCAGCGTTGAAGTTCACGGTTACGAGCAGTACTTC	CSVEVHGYEQYF
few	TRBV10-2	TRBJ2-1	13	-	TGCGCCAGCAGTGAGGGACTACACAATGAGCAGTTCTTC	CASSEGLHNEQFF
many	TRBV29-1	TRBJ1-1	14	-	TGCAGCGTTGAGGTGGGAATGGGGAACACTGAAGCTTTCTTT	CSVEVGMGNTEAFF
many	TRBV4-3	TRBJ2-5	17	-	TGCGCCAGCAGCCAAGATCTGGGATCGACGTACCAAGAGACCCAGTACTTC	CASSQDLGSTYQETQYF
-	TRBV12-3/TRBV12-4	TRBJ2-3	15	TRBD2	TGTGCCAGCAGGGGACTAGCGGGAGGGATTGATACGCAGTATTTT	CASRGLAGGIDTQYF
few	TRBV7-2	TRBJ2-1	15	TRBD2	TGTGCCAGCACCTCCGGGACTAGCGGGAGCTATGAGCAGTTCTTC	CASTSGTSGSYEQFF
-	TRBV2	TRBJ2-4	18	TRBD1	TGTGCCAGCAGTGGCCCTTCTTTTTTCGACAGGGATGGCGACATTCAGTACTTC	CASSGPSFFDRDGDIQYF
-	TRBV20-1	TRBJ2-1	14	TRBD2	TGCAGTGCTAAGACTAGCGGGAGATCGAGTGAGCAGTTCTTC	CSAKTSGRSSEQFF
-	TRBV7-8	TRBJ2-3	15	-	TGTGCAACAGTTGCTCGGGAAGGAATCACAGATACGCAGTATTTT	CATVAREGITDTQYF
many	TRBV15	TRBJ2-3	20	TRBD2	TGTGCCACCAGCGCGGACCGACTAGCGGGGGGGCCCGTTCACACAGATACGCAGTATTTT	CATSADRLAGGPVHTDTQYF
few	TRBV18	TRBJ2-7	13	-	TGTGCCAGCTCACCAAAGGAGACGGGCGAGCAGTACTTC	CASSPKETGEQYF
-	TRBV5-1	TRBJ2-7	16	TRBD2	TGCGCCAGCAGCCCGGGCGGTAGCGGGTTCTCCTACGAGCAGTACTTC	CASSPGGSGFSYEQYF
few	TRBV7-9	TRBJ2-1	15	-	TGTGCCAGCAGCCGGGGGAGGCAGCCTTACAATGAGCAGTTCTTC	CASSRGRQPYNEQFF
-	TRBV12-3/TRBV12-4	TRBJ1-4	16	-	TGTGCCAGCATGGGATTGGTGAGGTCAACTAATGAAAAACTGTTTTTT	CASMGLVRSTNEKLFF
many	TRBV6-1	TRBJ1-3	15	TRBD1	TGTGCCAGCAGTGAGGCAGGGGGAACTGGAAACACCATATATTTT	CASSEAGGTGNTIYF
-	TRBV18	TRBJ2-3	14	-	TGTGCCAGCTCACCACCTACGTCCGCAGATACGCAGTATTTT	CASSPPTSADTQYF
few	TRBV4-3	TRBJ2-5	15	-	TGCGCCAGCAGCCAAGGCCAGACGTACCAAGAGACCCAGTACTTC	CASSQGQTYQETQYF
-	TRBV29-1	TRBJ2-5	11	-	TGCAGCGTCGGGGTGATGGAGACCCAGTACTTC	CSVGVMETQYF
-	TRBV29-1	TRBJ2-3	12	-	TGCAGCACAAAAAGGGGGGAGGATACGCAGTATTTT	CSTKRGEDTQYF
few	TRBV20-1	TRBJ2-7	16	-	TGCAGTGCTAGATTTACTGGGGGCCGAAGCTCCTACGAGCAGTACTTC	CSARFTGGRSSYEQYF
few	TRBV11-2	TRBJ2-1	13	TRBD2	TGTGCCAGCAGGCAAGGACTAGTCGATGAGCAGTTCTTC	CASRQGLVDEQFF
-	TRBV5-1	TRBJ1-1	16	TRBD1	TGCGCCAGCAGCCTCGGACAGGGGGCGAACCCCGGCGCAGCTTTCTTT	CASSLGQGANPGAAFF
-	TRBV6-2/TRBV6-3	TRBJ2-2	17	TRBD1	TGTGCCAGCAGTTACGCGACAGGGGGAACGAACACCGGGGAGCTGTTTTTT	CASSYATGGTNTGELFF
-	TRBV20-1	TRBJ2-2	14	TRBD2	TGCAGTGCTAGGCGGGGGTCCGAAACCGGGGAGCTGTTTTTT	CSARRGSETGELFF
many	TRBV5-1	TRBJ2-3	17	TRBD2	TGCGCCAGCAGCCGACGGGCTAGCGGGTCGGGCACAGATACGCAGTATTTT	CASSRRASGSGTDTQYF
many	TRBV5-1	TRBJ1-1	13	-	TGCGCCAGCAGCTTGGAATGGGGGACTGAAGCTTTCTTT	CASSLEWGTEAFF
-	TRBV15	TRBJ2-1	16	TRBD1	TGTGCCACCAGCGGATTAGACAGGGGGAATTACAATGAGCAGTTCTTC	CATSGLDRGNYNEQFF
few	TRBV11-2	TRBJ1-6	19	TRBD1	TGTGCCAGCAGCTCGCCTACCGGGACAGGGTGGAGGGATAATTCACCCCTCCACTTT	CASSSPTGTGWRDNSPLHF
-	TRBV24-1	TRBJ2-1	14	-	TGTGCCACCAGCGAGGACAGCTCAAACAATGAGCAGTTCTTC	CATSEDSSNNEQFF
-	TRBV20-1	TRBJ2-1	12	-	TGCAGTGCTCTGCCTGAAACGAATGAGCAGTTCTTC	CSALPETNEQFF
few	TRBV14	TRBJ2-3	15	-	TGTGCCAGCAGCCAAAACAGGAGGCTCACAGATACGCAGTATTTT	CASSQNRRLTDTQYF
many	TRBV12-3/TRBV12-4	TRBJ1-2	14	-	TGTGCCAGCAGTTTAAGCGCAGGGAGGCATGGCTACACCTTC	CASSLSAGRHGYTF
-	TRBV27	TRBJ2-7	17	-	TGTGCCAGCAGCCCGCGAGGGGATGTGGGTCACTCCTACGAGCAGTACTTC	CASSPRGDVGHSYEQYF
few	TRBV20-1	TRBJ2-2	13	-	TGCAGTGTTCGGACAACGAACACCGGGGAGCTGTTTTTT	CSVRTTNTGELFF
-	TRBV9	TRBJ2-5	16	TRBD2	TGTGCCAGCAGCGGGACTAGCGGGAGGGCTGGAGAGACCCAGTACTTC	CASSGTSGRAGETQYF
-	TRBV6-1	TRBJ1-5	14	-	TGTGCCAGCATGTGGGCAGGGCCCAATCAGCCCCAGCATTTT	CASMWAGPNQPQHF
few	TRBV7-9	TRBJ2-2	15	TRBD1	TGTGCCAGCAGCGACCGGACAGGGGTCTTCGGGGAGCTGTTTTTT	CASSDRTGVFGELFF
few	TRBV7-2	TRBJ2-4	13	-	TGTGCCAGCAGCTTAGGTAACACGCGCATTCAGTACTTC	CASSLGNTRIQYF